One sample yielded the 30 T cell receptor beta chains listed below, sequenced in a study of OX40 agonist ivuxolimab in advanced cancers. TCRdb's table, derived via immunoSEQ multiplex PCR, lists solely in-frame clones and lacks some. The sample yields about 150,000 clones, about 92% seen once. Material: CD4+ or CD8+ T cells sorted from blood, obtained in a trial of the OX40 agonist ivuxolimab. The receptors come from an adult with an advanced solid tumor such as melanoma, head and neck, liver or kidney cancer.

CDR3 in DNA: TGCAGCGCGCAAGGGAATCATGACAGTCGTTCGCTCTATGGCTACACCTTC. Translation: CSAQGNHDSRSLYGYTF. The gene calls are TRBV29-1 and TRBJ1-2, with TRBD1 as a possible D gene (5 bases). Germline V gene sequence: CDR1 SQVTM, CDR2 ANQGSEA. There are 17 residues in the CDR3. The ends were cut back, 7 bases at V and 4 bases at J, with 28 bases in the middle.

The rearrangement joins TRBV5-6 to TRBJ2-7; 8 bases align to TRBD1. Unmatched junction bases numbered 9, after V lost 4 bases and J lost 6 bases. Germline CDR1 and CDR2: SGHDT and YYEEEE. The CDR3 contains 14 residues. CDR3 sequence (DNA): TGTGCCAGCAGCCCGGGACAGGAGCTTGGCGAGCAGTACTTC. Residues: CASSPGQELGEQYF. Full variable domain (outside the CDR3, taken from reference TRBV5-6 and TRBJ2-7): DAGVTQSPTHLIKTRGQQVTLRCSPKSGHDTVSWYQQALGQGPQFIFQYYEEEERQRGNFPDRFSGHQFPNYSSELNVNALLLGDSALYLCASSPGQELGEQYFGPGTRLTVT.

The chain joins TRBV7-2 to TRBJ1-1; 7 bases match TRBD1. J lost 7 bases, V lost 3 bases, and 5 bases had no gene match. CDR3 length: 13 residues. In germline, CDR1 is SGHTA, CDR2 FQGNSA. DNA of the CDR3: TGTGCCAGCAGCTTTAGGGGGCTCAGTGAAGCTTTCTTT. Its protein product is CASSFRGLSEAFF.

The chain has TRBV5-4 and TRBJ1-1, with 8 bases lining up with TRBD1. V lost 10 bases to trimming and J lost 0 bases; unmatched junction nucleotides: 11. Looked up from germline, CDR1 is SGHNT and CDR2 is YYREEE (reference sequence). This CDR3 region has 15 residues. The chain's CDR3 is CAARTGTAMNTEAFF. Here the CDR3 DNA reads TGTGCCGCCCGGACAGGGACCGCGATGAACACTGAAGCTTTCTTT.

This chain uses TRBV5-4 with TRBJ1-6; 7 positions match TRBD1. The J segment lost 8 bases and the V segment lost 4 bases, leaving 12 bases of the junction unmatched. The germline CDR1 and CDR2 sequences are SGHNT and YYREEE (reference sequence). The CDR3 spans 16 residues. This CDR3 reads CASSPDLNRGDSPLHF. The DNA for the CDR3 is TGTGCCAGCAGCCCCGATTTAAACAGGGGAGATTCACCCCTCCACTTT.

The chain carries TRBV2 and TRBJ2-7, with TRBD1 matching over 10 bases. The CDR3 is 14 residues long. The trim removed 7 bases at V and 3 bases at J, leaving 6 bases unmatched. The V gene's germline CDR1 is SNHLY and CDR2 FYNNEI. The CDR3 reads CASTSDRGFYEQYF. CDR3 coding DNA: TGTGCCAGCACCTCGGACAGGGGGTTCTACGAGCAGTACTTC.

The V and J genes are TRBV9 and TRBJ2-5; tentative D call: TRBD2 (6 bases). Deletions cut 10 bases from V and 4 bases from J, with 20 bases between. Looked up from germline, CDR1 is SGDLS and CDR2 is YYNGEE. The CDR3 is 14 amino acids. This chain's CDR3 is CASTETSRGETQYF. The DNA of the CDR3 is TGTGCCTCAACCGAGACTAGTCGTGGAGAGACCCAGTACTTC.

This clone was recorded only once. The V call is TRBV9, the J call TRBJ2-1; 12 positions match TRBD2. Germline trimming cut 0 bases from V and 3 bases from J; bases unmatched to any gene: 10. Germline V gives CDR1 SGDLS, CDR2 YYNGEE. The CDR3 extends over 19 amino acids. CDR3 sequence: CASSVGVTPGLAGYNEQFF. The DNA for the CDR3 is TGTGCCAGCAGCGTAGGAGTCACCCCGGGACTAGCGGGCTACAATGAGCAGTTCTTC.

The genes are TRBV5-1 and TRBJ2-7; TRBD2 might be the D (6 bases). Trimming pared 4 bases from V and 6 bases from J, leaving 14 bases between. The CDR3 is 13 residues long. The germline CDR1 and CDR2 sequences are SGHRS and YFSETQ. The CDR3 loop reads CASSPAVGGEQYF. The CDR3 DNA follows: TGCGCCAGCAGCCCGGCAGTGGGAGGCGAGCAGTACTTC.

The chain recombines TRBV5-1 with TRBJ2-3, with D unresolved. This CDR3 region has 11 residues. Germline CDR1 is SGHRS and CDR2 is YFSETQ. The germline V and J ends were trimmed by 2 bases and 6 bases, with 4 bases remaining between them. The CDR3 DNA is TGCGCCAGCAGCTTAGAGGATACGCAGTATTTT. Protein product: CASSLEDTQYF.

This rearrangement joins TRBV25-1 to TRBJ2-7; 9 positions agree with TRBD1. This CDR3 spans 16 amino acids. Germline assignment: CDR1 MGHDK and CDR2 SYGVNS. J gave up 4 bases and V 2 bases, and 9 bases lay outside the gene matches. The CDR3 DNA follows: TGTGCCAGCAGTGAAAATCCGGGACAGGGTAAATACGAGCAGTACTTC. Encoded protein: CASSENPGQGKYEQYF.

The chain employs TRBV6-5 and TRBJ2-7, with 7 nucleotides matching TRBD1. This CDR3 comprises 16 residues. The ends lost 4 bases at V and 2 bases at J; junction bases unmatched: 11. Germline lookup yields CDR1 MNHEY and CDR2 SVGAGI. CDR3: CASSLRRTGDTYEQYF. In DNA form, the CDR3 reads TGTGCCAGCAGTTTACGCCGGACAGGCGATACCTACGAGCAGTACTTC.

The chain has TRBV15 and TRBJ2-7; tentative D call: TRBD1 (6 bases). V was trimmed by 3 bases and J by 1 base, leaving 7 bases between them. The CDR3 is 13 residues long. In germline, CDR1 is LNHNV, CDR2 YYDKDF (reference sequence). In DNA, the CDR3 is TGTGCCACCAGCAGGGACAGTTCCTACGAGCAGTACTTC. Its protein product is CATSRDSSYEQYF.

This chain connects TRBV5-1 to TRBJ2-5; no clear D gene. The V end was cut by 0 bases, the J end by 2 bases, with 17 bases between. Germline CDR1 SGHRS, CDR2 YFSETQ. The CDR3 has 17 residues. This CDR3 reads CASSLGGFTDLQETQYF. The CDR3 DNA is TGCGCCAGCAGCTTGGGTGGGTTCACAGACCTACAAGAGACCCAGTACTTC.

The chain is built from TRBV28 and TRBJ1-2; unclear D gene. V lost 4 bases and J lost 3, with 9 bases in between. This CDR3 is 13 amino acids long. Germline V lookup: CDR1 MDHEN, CDR2 SYDVKM. Here the CDR3 reads CASSYGSYYGYTF. The CDR3 nucleotides are TGTGCCAGCAGTTATGGGAGTTACTATGGCTACACCTTC.

The V gene is TRBV25-1, the J gene TRBJ2-7; D is ambiguous. Germline V gene sequence: CDR1 MGHDK, CDR2 SYGVNS. The CDR3 loop spans 14 amino acids. V dropped 0 bases and J dropped 0 bases, with 6 bases sitting between them. The CDR3 reads CASSEYGGSYEQYF. CDR3 nucleotide sequence: TGTGCCAGCAGTGAATATGGCGGCTCCTACGAGCAGTACTTC.

This clone was observed a few times. V usage is TRBV7-9 and J usage is TRBJ2-7; D is uncertain. CDR1 SEHNR and CDR2 FQNEAQ come from the germline V gene (reference sequence). This CDR3 contains 12 residues. Between the trimmed V and J ends, which lost 1 base and 1 base, there was a span of 2 bases. In nucleotides, the CDR3 is TGTGCCAGCAGCTTAGGGTCCTACGAGCAGTACTTC. It specifies CASSLGSYEQYF.

This clone was recorded once. The chain recombines TRBV5-4 with TRBJ2-1; D gene uncertain. V lost 4 bases, J lost 10 bases, and 21 bases lay in between. CDR1 is SGHNT and CDR2 is YYREEE in the germline V gene (reference sequence). The CDR3 has 15 residues. Here the CDR3 reads CASSPGTSLREEQFF. CDR3 in DNA: TGTGCCAGCAGCCCCGGAACGTCTTTGAGAGAAGAGCAGTTCTTC.

The chain joins TRBV5-4 to TRBJ1-1; D is possibly TRBD1 (5 bases). Trimming removed 4 bases at V and 1 base at J, with 11 bases between. Germline V lookup: CDR1 SGHNT, CDR2 YYREEE (reference sequence). The CDR3 length is 14 residues. The CDR3 here is CASSAEDTNTEAFF. In DNA, the CDR3 is TGTGCCAGCAGCGCCGAGGACACGAACACTGAAGCTTTCTTT.

The V call is TRBV20-1, the J call TRBJ1-2, with no clear D. CDR3 length: 11 residues. V lost 1 base and J 4 bases, leaving 4 bases between the germline ends. Germline CDR1 reads DFQATT; CDR2 reads SNEGSKA (reference sequence). The CDR3 DNA is TGCAGTGCTAGAGTCAGCTATGGCTACACCTTC. It yields the protein CSARVSYGYTF.

The chain employs TRBV5-1 and TRBJ2-5, with TRBD2 identical over 7 bases. Germline V lookup: CDR1 SGHRS, CDR2 YFSETQ. CDR3 length: 15 amino acids. The V gene end was trimmed by 6 bases and the J gene end by 0 bases; junction bases not matched to a gene: 8. The CDR3 DNA follows: TGCGCCAGCACCACGGGAGGCGCCTACCAAGAGACCCAGTACTTC. It translates to CASTTGGAYQETQYF.

This chain joins TRBV7-3 and TRBJ1-1, with D possibly being TRBD1 (5 bases). The V end lost 3 bases, the J end lost 4 bases, and 9 bases lay between the germline ends. The CDR3 has 13 residues. Germline lookup yields CDR1 SGHTA and CDR2 FQGTGA. The CDR3 nucleotides are TGTGCCAGCAGCTTCTCAGGGAGCACTGAAGCTTTCTTT. It codes for CASSFSGSTEAFF.

Worth noting for this clone: A read error may produce the germline difference seen at one junction end. The DNA for the CDR3 is TGCGCCAGCAGGTTGGGACAGGGAGATGGGGTGGAGTTCTTC. This codes for CASRLGQGDGVEFF. V gene TRBV5-1 combines with J gene TRBJ2-1; TRBD1 matches at 9 bases. The germline V gene has CDR1 SGHRS and CDR2 YFSETQ. The CDR3 has 14 amino acids. Full variable domain (outside the CDR3, taken from reference TRBV5-1 and TRBJ2-1): KAGVTQTPRYLIKTRGQQVTLSCSPISGHRSVSWYQQTPGQGLQFLFEYFSETQRNKGNFPGRFSGRQFSNSRSEMNVSTLELGDSALYLCASRLGQGDGVEFFGPGTRLTVL.

The rearrangement joins TRBV28 to TRBJ1-1; D gene unclear. CDR1 is MDHEN, CDR2 SYDVKM, per germline. V lost 8 bases to trimming and J lost 6 bases, with 7 bases between them. The CDR3 loop spans 10 amino acids. CDR3 DNA: TGTGCCAGCGGAGTGGCTGAAGCTTTCTTT. Amino acids: CASGVAEAFF.

The chain combines TRBV14 with TRBJ2-3, with 12 nucleotides matching TRBD2. Germline V gene sequence: CDR1 SGHDN, CDR2 FVKESK. J gave up 5 bases and V 4 bases, and 7 bases lay outside the gene matches. The CDR3 spans 16 residues. The CDR3 region has the DNA TGTGCCAGCAGCCCGACTAGCGGGAGAGTCGGAGATACGCAGTATTTT. Encoded protein: CASSPTSGRVGDTQYF.

The chain combines TRBV9 with TRBJ2-3; TRBD2 matches at 11 bases. The CDR3 length is 16 residues. The J segment lost 6 bases and the V segment lost 4 bases, leaving 10 bases of the junction unmatched. Germline V CDR1 and CDR2: SGDLS, YYNGEE. The CDR3 loop is CASSMGTSGRRDTQYF. The DNA of the CDR3 is TGTGCCAGCAGCATGGGGACTAGCGGACGACGCGATACGCAGTATTTT.

This rearrangement joins TRBV10-3 to TRBJ2-5, with D maybe TRBD2 (6 bases). The germline V gene encodes CDR1 ENHRY and CDR2 SYGVKD. The CDR3 is 17 amino acids. V shed 2 bases and J shed 2 bases, with 18 bases lying between them. Here the CDR3 DNA reads TGTGCCATCAGTGAGCATTATCTCGGCGGGGCACAAGAGACCCAGTACTTC. It codes for CAISEHYLGGAQETQYF.

A single count supports this clone. V and J are TRBV6-1 and TRBJ2-1; D assignment may be TRBD1 or TRBD2 (9 bases each). V was trimmed by 10 bases and J by 9 bases, leaving 25 bases between them. The CDR3 loop spans 15 amino acids. Per the germline V gene, CDR1 is MNHNS and CDR2 is SASEGT. The CDR3 DNA sequence: TGTGCCACACGAAAGGGGACAGGGACTAGCTCTGAGCAGTTCTTC. This codes for CATRKGTGTSSEQFF.

The chain links TRBV5-6 to TRBJ2-7; D call uncertain. The germline V and J ends were trimmed by 2 bases and 4 bases, with 7 bases remaining between them. From germline, CDR1 is SGHDT and CDR2 YYEEEE. The CDR3 is 12 amino acids. The CDR3 DNA sequence: TGTGCCAGCAGCTTTACAGCTTACGAGCAGTACTTC. Its protein product is CASSFTAYEQYF.

The J gene is TRBJ1-1, the V gene TRBV7-8; no clear D gene. In germline, CDR1 is SGHVS, CDR2 FQNEAQ. Trimming cost V 1 base and J 4 bases, with 13 bases left between them. The CDR3 contains 15 residues. CDR3 bases: TGTGCCAGCAGCTTAGGCCGAGCCCCGGGCACTGAAGCTTTCTTT. As protein: CASSLGRAPGTEAFF.